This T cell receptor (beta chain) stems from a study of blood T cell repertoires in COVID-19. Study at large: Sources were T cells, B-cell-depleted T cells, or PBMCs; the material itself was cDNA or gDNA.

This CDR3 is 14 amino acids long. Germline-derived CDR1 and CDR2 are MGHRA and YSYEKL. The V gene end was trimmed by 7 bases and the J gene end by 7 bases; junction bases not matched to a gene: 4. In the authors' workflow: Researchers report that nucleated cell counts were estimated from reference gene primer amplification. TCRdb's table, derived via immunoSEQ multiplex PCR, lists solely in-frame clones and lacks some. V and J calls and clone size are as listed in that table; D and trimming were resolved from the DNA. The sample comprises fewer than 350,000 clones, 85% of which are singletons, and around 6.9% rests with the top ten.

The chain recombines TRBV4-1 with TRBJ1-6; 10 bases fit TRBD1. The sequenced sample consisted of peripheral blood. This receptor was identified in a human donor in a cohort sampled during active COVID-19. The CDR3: CASTPGQGNSPLHF. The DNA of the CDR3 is TGCGCCAGCACCCCGGGACAGGGGAATTCACCCCTCCACTTT.